Listed below are T cell receptor beta chains from one sample, sequenced in a study of cytomegalovirus exposure and HLA in healthy donors. Sequencing was performed with immunoSEQ multiplex PCR; in TCRdb, only in-frame clones are kept and a portion is missing. There are about 190,000 clones in the sample; over 70% occur only once, and around 2% lies in the top ten. Specimen: PBMCs. The receptors shown here come from a woman aged 18-29 years in good health and CMV-seropositive. Both conserved end residues are part of each CDR3. A D gene is named only where the DNA matches it firmly. Clone size, where shown, is once, few, many, or a class for clones that have expanded.

CDR3 protein: CASGTGRPYGYTF; CDR3 DNA: TGTGCCAGCGGGACAGGGAGACCCTATGGCTACACCTTC; V gene: TRBV7-8; J gene: TRBJ1-2; D gene: TRBD1; CDR3 length: 13; clone size: few
CDR3 protein: CASSDLLWTGDGYTF; CDR3 DNA: TGTGCCAGCAGTGACTTACTCTGGACAGGGGACGGCTACACCTTC; V gene: TRBV6-1; J gene: TRBJ1-2; D gene: TRBD1; CDR3 length: 15; clone size: -
CDR3 protein: CASSKYRTGPIKYSNQPQHF; CDR3 DNA: TGTGCCAGCAGCAAATACCGGACAGGGCCAATTAAATATAGCAATCAGCCCCAGCATTTT; V gene: TRBV21-1; J gene: TRBJ1-5; D gene: -; CDR3 length: 20; clone size: -
CDR3 protein: CASSPRTGTGEQYF; CDR3 DNA: TGTGCCAGTAGTCCCCGGACAGGGACGGGGGAGCAGTACTTC; V gene: TRBV19; J gene: TRBJ2-7; D gene: TRBD1; CDR3 length: 14; clone size: -
CDR3 protein: CASSESRDRGPSEHGYTF; CDR3 DNA: TGCGCCAGCAGTGAGTCTAGGGACAGGGGGCCGAGTGAGCATGGCTACACCTTC; V gene: TRBV10-1; J gene: TRBJ1-2; D gene: TRBD1; CDR3 length: 18; clone size: -
CDR3 protein: CAWSVQGGYYGYTF; CDR3 DNA: TGTGCCTGGAGTGTACAGGGGGGTTACTATGGCTACACCTTC; V gene: TRBV30; J gene: TRBJ1-2; D gene: TRBD1; CDR3 length: 14; clone size: -
CDR3 protein: CASSIGQGDRSTNTEAFF; CDR3 DNA: TGTGCCAGTAGTATAGGACAGGGGGACCGATCAACGAACACTGAAGCTTTCTTT; V gene: TRBV19; J gene: TRBJ1-1; D gene: TRBD1; CDR3 length: 18; clone size: -
CDR3 protein: CASSLGSEAFF; CDR3 DNA: TGCGCCAGCAGCTTGGGTAGTGAAGCTTTCTTT; V gene: TRBV5-1; J gene: TRBJ1-1; D gene: -; CDR3 length: 11; clone size: -
CDR3 protein: CASSSFTDTQYF; CDR3 DNA: TGTGCCAGCAGCTCCTTCACAGATACGCAGTATTTT; V gene: TRBV7-2; J gene: TRBJ2-3; D gene: -; CDR3 length: 12; clone size: -
CDR3 protein: CATSRDLSSNYGYTF; CDR3 DNA: TGTGCCACCAGCAGAGATCTAAGTTCTAACTATGGCTACACCTTC; V gene: TRBV15; J gene: TRBJ1-2; D gene: -; CDR3 length: 15; clone size: -
CDR3 protein: CASIAPGTGKNSPLHF; CDR3 DNA: TGCGCCAGCATCGCCCCTGGGACAGGGAAAAATTCACCCCTCCACTTT; V gene: TRBV5-1; J gene: TRBJ1-6; D gene: TRBD1; CDR3 length: 16; clone size: -
CDR3 protein: CASSPSDSIGNEQFF; CDR3 DNA: TGTGCCAGCTCACCATCGGACAGCATAGGAAATGAGCAGTTCTTC; V gene: TRBV18; J gene: TRBJ2-1; D gene: -; CDR3 length: 15; clone size: -
CDR3 protein: CASSQVGETETQYF; CDR3 DNA: TGCGCCAGCAGCCAAGTCGGAGAGACGGAGACCCAGTACTTC; V gene: TRBV4-3; J gene: TRBJ2-5; D gene: -; CDR3 length: 14; clone size: -
CDR3 protein: CASSGRQGLNEKLFF; CDR3 DNA: TGTGCCAGCAGCGGGAGACAGGGGCTTAATGAAAAACTGTTTTTT; V gene: TRBV5-5; J gene: TRBJ1-4; D gene: TRBD1; CDR3 length: 15; clone size: -
CDR3 protein: CASSEETSGAQGTQYF; CDR3 DNA: TGTGCCAGCAGTGAAGAGACTAGCGGGGCTCAAGGGACCCAGTACTTC; V gene: TRBV6-1; J gene: TRBJ2-5; D gene: TRBD2; CDR3 length: 16; clone size: -
CDR3 protein: CASSESRAGASPLHF; CDR3 DNA: TGTGCCAGCAGTGAATCCCGGGCAGGGGCTTCACCCCTCCACTTT; V gene: TRBV2; J gene: TRBJ1-6; D gene: -; CDR3 length: 15; clone size: -
CDR3 protein: CASSPRMNTEAFF; CDR3 DNA: TGTGCCAGTAGCCCCAGGATGAACACTGAAGCTTTCTTT; V gene: TRBV19; J gene: TRBJ1-1; D gene: -; CDR3 length: 13; clone size: once
CDR3 protein: CASSEDSGGPNTGELFF; CDR3 DNA: TGTGCCAGCAGTGAGGATAGCGGGGGACCGAACACCGGGGAGCTGTTTTTC; V gene: TRBV2; J gene: TRBJ2-2; D gene: TRBD2; CDR3 length: 17; clone size: -
CDR3 protein: CASSVRQGGVDTIYF; CDR3 DNA: TGTGCCAGCAGCGTACGGCAGGGCGGCGTAGACACCATATATTTT; V gene: TRBV9; J gene: TRBJ1-3; D gene: -; CDR3 length: 15; clone size: -
CDR3 protein: CSVYELEQFF; CDR3 DNA: TGCAGCGTTTATGAGCTTGAGCAGTTCTTC; V gene: TRBV29-1; J gene: TRBJ2-1; D gene: -; CDR3 length: 10; clone size: -